These 8 T cell receptor beta chains originate from one sample sequenced in a study of graft-versus-host responses after intestinal transplantation. No cognate antigen is known for these TCRs. Measured with immunoSEQ multiplex PCR; TCRdb has only the in-frame clones, and not every one. The profile covers around 77,000 clones, with over 85% appearing a single time and over 0.4% taken by the ten largest. This specimen consisted of unstimulated CD8+ T cells sorted from spleen or lymph node cells, obtained before intestinal transplant. These receptors originate from a human donor who received an intestinal transplant.

The chain carries TRBV27 and TRBJ2-5; 9 bases map to TRBD2. J lost 3 bases, V lost 6 bases, and 5 bases had no gene match. The CDR3 consists of 14 residues. Germline V gene sequence: CDR1 MNHEY, CDR2 SMNVEV (reference sequence). Here the CDR3 DNA reads TGTGCCAGCAGGGAGAGACTAGCGGAAGAGACCCAGTACTTC. Its protein is CASRERLAEETQYF.

This clone has just one count. The chain uses TRBV4-1 and TRBJ2-3, with D tentatively TRBD2 (6 bases). Per germline, CDR1 MGHRA and CDR2 YSYEKL. The CDR3 covers 18 residues. V shed 0 bases and J shed 7 bases, with 23 bases lying between them. In DNA form, the CDR3 reads TGCGCCAGCAGCCAAGAAAGCCTGGTGGCGGGATCCGAATATACGCAGTATTTT. This gives the protein CASSQESLVAGSEYTQYF.

The rearrangement joins TRBV7-9 to TRBJ1-5, with a weak D call TRBD1 (6 bases). The ends were cut back, 6 bases at V and 5 bases at J, with 14 bases in the middle. The CDR3 consists of 14 residues. CDR1 is SEHNR and CDR2 is FQNEAQ in the germline V gene (reference sequence). CDR3 coding DNA: TGTGCCAGCAGTTCCGACGGGGGGCATCAGCCCCAGCATTTT. It specifies CASSSDGGHQPQHF.

The V gene is TRBV7-2, the J gene TRBJ1-5, with a possible D match to TRBD1 (6 bases). The CDR3 spans 17 residues. The germline gives CDR1 SGHTA, CDR2 FQGNSA. Trimming pared 3 bases from V and 6 bases from J, leaving 21 bases between. CDR3 sequence reads: CASSFDVVRGGGQPQHF. CDR3 DNA: TGTGCCAGCAGCTTTGACGTTGTCAGGGGAGGCGGTCAGCCCCAGCATTTT. Looking up the rest from reference TRBV7-2 and TRBJ1-5 gives the full variable domain: GAGVSQSPSNKVTEKGKDVELRCDPISGHTALYWYRQSLGQGLEFLIYFQGNSAPDKSGLPSDRFSAERTGGSVSTLTIQRTQQEDSAVYLCASSFDVVRGGGQPQHFGDGTRLSIL.

This sequence joins TRBV27 and TRBJ2-7, with D unresolved. CDR3 length equals 13 residues. Trimming took off 5 bases at V and 0 bases at J, with 8 bases between the two ends. Germline V CDR1 and CDR2: MNHEY, SMNVEV (reference sequence). The CDR3 region has the DNA TGTGCCAGCAGTCCCATCAGCTCCTACGAGCAGTACTTC. Encoded protein: CASSPISSYEQYF.

The chain couples TRBV7-2 to TRBJ1-4; D is possibly TRBD1 (5 bases). The germline V gene encodes CDR1 SGHTA and CDR2 FQGNSA. This CDR3 comprises 14 residues. V was pared by 9 bases and J by 11 bases, with 22 bases between. CDR3 sequence (DNA): TGTGCCAGGGAAGACGGGCAGGGAGGAGACAAACTGTTTTTT. It specifies CAREDGQGGDKLFF.

This clone was seen a handful of times. The chain uses TRBV5-8 and TRBJ1-4; the D is unclear. Deletions cut 0 bases from V and 2 bases from J, with 14 bases between. Germline CDR1 SGHTS, CDR2 YDEGEE. The length of the CDR3 is 17 residues. The CDR3 DNA is TGTGCCAGCAGCTTGGCCTTTTGGGGTCGCACTAATGAAAAACTGTTTTTT. Protein sequence: CASSLAFWGRTNEKLFF.

V gene TRBV28 combines with J gene TRBJ2-7; TRBD2 matches at 7 bases. The CDR3 spans 15 residues. Trimming removed 5 bases from V and 3 bases from J; junction bases left unmatched: 10. From germline, CDR1 is MDHEN and CDR2 SYDVKM. In nucleotides, the CDR3 is TGTGCCAGCAGTATTGCGGGAGACACCCTCTACGAGCAGTACTTC. Its translation: CASSIAGDTLYEQYF.